The rows below give T cell receptor beta chains drawn from one sample of a study of blood T cell repertoires in COVID-19. Generated by immunoSEQ multiplex PCR, the TCRdb table keeps only in-frame clones and is missing some. The sample carries 150,000 to 200,000 clones, about 90% recorded once. Sequenced sample: peripheral blood. These receptors were taken from an older woman with COVID-19, enrolled during active disease. Each CDR3 is given with its conserved first and last residue. The D gene is left open where the match is weak. A clone size is listed for some rows: how often the clone was seen (once, few, many), or a class if it is expanded.

j_call: TRBJ1-2; d_call: TRBD1; v_call: TRBV19; clone_size: few; cdr3_nt: TGTGCCAGTAGTATACCCAAGACAGGGGTTTATGGCTACACCTTC; cdr3_aa: CASSIPKTGVYGYTF
j_call: TRBJ1-4; d_call: TRBD1; v_call: TRBV9; clone_size: NA; cdr3_nt: TGTGCCAGCAGCGAGGAGGGACAGCCTAATGAAAAACTGTTTTTT; cdr3_aa: CASSEEGQPNEKLFF
j_call: TRBJ1-5; d_call: TRBD1; v_call: TRBV2; clone_size: NA; cdr3_nt: TGTGCCAGCAGCCGAGCAGGGGGCTTAGAGCCCCAGCATTTT; cdr3_aa: CASSRAGGLEPQHF
j_call: TRBJ2-1; d_call: TRBD2; v_call: TRBV5-1; clone_size: once; cdr3_nt: TGCGCCAGCAGCTTGGCCGGGCCCGGAAAGGGAGGGCAGAATGAGCAGTTCTTC; cdr3_aa: CASSLAGPGKGGQNEQFF
j_call: TRBJ1-1; d_call: TRBD1; v_call: TRBV5-4; clone_size: NA; cdr3_nt: TGTGCCAGCAGAGCAAACAGGGGGAACACTGAAGCTTTCTTT; cdr3_aa: CASRANRGNTEAFF
j_call: TRBJ1-6; d_call: NA; v_call: TRBV11-3; clone_size: NA; cdr3_nt: TGTGCCAGCAGCGGGAGCTCCTATAATTCACCCCTCCACTTT; cdr3_aa: CASSGSSYNSPLHF
j_call: TRBJ1-5; d_call: NA; v_call: TRBV28; clone_size: once; cdr3_nt: TGTGCCAGCAGCCCTAGGTTAAGGAATCAGCCCCAGCATTTT; cdr3_aa: CASSPRLRNQPQHF
j_call: TRBJ2-3; d_call: NA; v_call: TRBV7-2; clone_size: NA; cdr3_nt: TGTGCCAGCAGCTTAGGGCAGATCACAGATACGCAGTATTTT; cdr3_aa: CASSLGQITDTQYF
j_call: TRBJ2-1; d_call: TRBD1; v_call: TRBV11-2; clone_size: NA; cdr3_nt: TGTGCCAGCAGCAAGGACAGGGGCGTATACAATGAGCAGTTCTTC; cdr3_aa: CASSKDRGVYNEQFF
j_call: TRBJ1-1; d_call: TRBD1; v_call: TRBV29-1; clone_size: NA; cdr3_nt: TGCAGCGTTGAGGGACAGGGACGGACTGAAGCTTTCTTT; cdr3_aa: CSVEGQGRTEAFF
j_call: TRBJ1-4; d_call: NA; v_call: TRBV9; clone_size: once; cdr3_nt: TGTGCCAGCAGCGCCCCCTTCGGAGGGGACAATGAAAAACTGTTTTTT; cdr3_aa: CASSAPFGGDNEKLFF
j_call: TRBJ2-3; d_call: TRBD2; v_call: TRBV7-3; clone_size: NA; cdr3_nt: TGTGCCAGCAGTCGCAGCGGGGGGAGCACAGATACGCAGTATTTT; cdr3_aa: CASSRSGGSTDTQYF
j_call: TRBJ1-2; d_call: NA; v_call: TRBV3-1/TRBV3-2; clone_size: NA; cdr3_nt: TGTGCCAGCAGCCAAGCCCGCGAGGGCTACACCTTC; cdr3_aa: CASSQAREGYTF
j_call: TRBJ1-1; d_call: NA; v_call: TRBV11-1; clone_size: few; cdr3_nt: TGTGCCAGCAGCTTAGGGCTCGCAGGTACTGAAGCTTTCTTT; cdr3_aa: CASSLGLAGTEAFF
j_call: TRBJ2-7; d_call: TRBD2; v_call: TRBV30; clone_size: NA; cdr3_nt: TGTGCCTGGAGTCGTCTAGCGGGTTCCTACGAGCAGTACTTC; cdr3_aa: CAWSRLAGSYEQYF
j_call: TRBJ2-6; d_call: TRBD1; v_call: TRBV29-1; clone_size: NA; cdr3_nt: TGCAGCGCCCAAGACAGGACAGGCGGCTCTGGGGCCAACGTCCTGACTTTC; cdr3_aa: CSAQDRTGGSGANVLTF
j_call: TRBJ2-2; d_call: NA; v_call: TRBV14; clone_size: NA; cdr3_nt: TGTGCCAGCAGCCCACGCCTGCCAGCTACCCTAGTAGGGGAGCTGTTTTTT; cdr3_aa: CASSPRLPATLVGELFF
j_call: TRBJ1-1; d_call: NA; v_call: TRBV9; clone_size: NA; cdr3_nt: TGTGCCAGCAGCAGTACAGCTTTGAACACTGAAGCTTTCTTT; cdr3_aa: CASSSTALNTEAFF
j_call: TRBJ1-4; d_call: NA; v_call: TRBV24-1; clone_size: NA; cdr3_nt: TGTGCCGCTGAGATTGAAAAACTGTTTTTT; cdr3_aa: CAAEIEKLFF
j_call: TRBJ2-3; d_call: NA; v_call: TRBV9; clone_size: NA; cdr3_nt: TGTGCCAGCAGCGTAGACCCAGGGGGGGATACGCAGTATTTT; cdr3_aa: CASSVDPGGDTQYF
j_call: TRBJ1-1; d_call: NA; v_call: TRBV5-1; clone_size: NA; cdr3_nt: TGCGCCAGCAGCCCGGTCGGGAGCACTGAAGCTTTCTTT; cdr3_aa: CASSPVGSTEAFF
j_call: TRBJ2-7; d_call: NA; v_call: TRBV4-3; clone_size: few; cdr3_nt: TGCGCCAGCAGCCAAGATTCGGCGGGGAACGAGCAGTACTTC; cdr3_aa: CASSQDSAGNEQYF
j_call: TRBJ1-1; d_call: NA; v_call: TRBV30; clone_size: NA; cdr3_nt: TGTGCCTGGGTGCTAGGGGTTAGCACTGAAGCTTTCTTT; cdr3_aa: CAWVLGVSTEAFF
j_call: TRBJ2-5; d_call: NA; v_call: TRBV4-1; clone_size: NA; cdr3_nt: TGCGCCAGCAGCCAACAACTAGTTACAGAGACCCAGTACTTC; cdr3_aa: CASSQQLVTETQYF
j_call: TRBJ2-2; d_call: NA; v_call: TRBV12-3/TRBV12-4; clone_size: NA; cdr3_nt: TGTGCCAGCAGTGGGAGCACCGGGGAGCTGTTTTTT; cdr3_aa: CASSGSTGELFF